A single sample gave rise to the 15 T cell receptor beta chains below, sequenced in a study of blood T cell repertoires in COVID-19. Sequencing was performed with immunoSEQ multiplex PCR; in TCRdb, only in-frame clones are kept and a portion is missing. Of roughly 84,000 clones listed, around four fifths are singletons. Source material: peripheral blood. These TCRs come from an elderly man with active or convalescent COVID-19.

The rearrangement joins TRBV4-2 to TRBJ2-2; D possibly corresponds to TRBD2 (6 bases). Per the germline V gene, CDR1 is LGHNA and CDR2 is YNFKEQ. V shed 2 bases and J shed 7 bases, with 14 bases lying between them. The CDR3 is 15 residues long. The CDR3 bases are TGTGCCAGCAGCCAATCTCCGGGAGCGATCGGGGAGCTGTTTTTT. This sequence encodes CASSQSPGAIGELFF.

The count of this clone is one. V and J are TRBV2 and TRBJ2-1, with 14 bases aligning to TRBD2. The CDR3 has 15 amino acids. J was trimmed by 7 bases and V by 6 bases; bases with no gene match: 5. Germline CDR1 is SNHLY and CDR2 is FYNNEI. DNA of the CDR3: TGTGCCAGCAGGATGGGACTAGCGGGGGATAATGAGCAGTTCTTC. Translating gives CASRMGLAGDNEQFF.

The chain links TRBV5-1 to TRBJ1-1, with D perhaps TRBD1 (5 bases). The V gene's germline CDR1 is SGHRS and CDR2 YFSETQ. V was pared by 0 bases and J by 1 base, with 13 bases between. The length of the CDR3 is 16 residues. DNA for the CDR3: TGCGCCAGCAGCTTGGTTGGGGGGTCACGGAACACTGAAGCTTTCTTT. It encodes CASSLVGGSRNTEAFF.

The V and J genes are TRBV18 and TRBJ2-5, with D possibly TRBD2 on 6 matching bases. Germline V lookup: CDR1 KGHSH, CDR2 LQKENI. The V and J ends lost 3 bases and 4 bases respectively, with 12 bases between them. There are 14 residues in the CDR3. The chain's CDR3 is CASSPAGTGETQYF. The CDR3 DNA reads TGTGCCAGCTCACCGGCGGGAACGGGAGAGACCCAGTACTTC.

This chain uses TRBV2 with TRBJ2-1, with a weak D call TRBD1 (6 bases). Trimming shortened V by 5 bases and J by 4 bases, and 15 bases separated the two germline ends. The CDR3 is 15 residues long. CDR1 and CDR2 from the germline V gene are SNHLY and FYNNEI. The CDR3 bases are TGTGCCAGCAGTCGACAGGCGACCCTTTACAATGAGCAGTTCTTC. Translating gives CASSRQATLYNEQFF.

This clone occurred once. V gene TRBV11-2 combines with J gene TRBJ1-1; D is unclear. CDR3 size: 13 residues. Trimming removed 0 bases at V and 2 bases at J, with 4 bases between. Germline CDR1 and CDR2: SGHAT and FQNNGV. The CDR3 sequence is CASSLDGNTEAFF. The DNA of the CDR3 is TGTGCCAGCAGCTTAGATGGCAACACTGAAGCTTTCTTT.

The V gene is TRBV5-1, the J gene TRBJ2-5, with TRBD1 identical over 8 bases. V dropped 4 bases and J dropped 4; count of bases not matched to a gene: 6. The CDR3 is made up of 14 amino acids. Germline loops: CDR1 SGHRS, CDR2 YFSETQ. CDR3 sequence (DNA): TGCGCCAGCAGCCTCTTTGACAGGGGAGAGACCCAGTACTTC. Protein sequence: CASSLFDRGETQYF.

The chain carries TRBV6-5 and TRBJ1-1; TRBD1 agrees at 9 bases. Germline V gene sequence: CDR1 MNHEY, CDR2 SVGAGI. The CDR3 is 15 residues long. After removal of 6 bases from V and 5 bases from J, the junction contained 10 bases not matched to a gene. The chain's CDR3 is CASRDRGLERTEAFF. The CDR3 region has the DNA TGTGCCAGCAGGGACAGGGGCCTGGAACGGACTGAAGCTTTCTTT.

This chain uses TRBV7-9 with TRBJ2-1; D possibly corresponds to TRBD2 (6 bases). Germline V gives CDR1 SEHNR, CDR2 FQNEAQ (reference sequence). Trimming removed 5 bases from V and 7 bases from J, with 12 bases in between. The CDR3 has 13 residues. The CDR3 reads CASSHTSQNEQFF. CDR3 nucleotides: TGTGCCAGCAGCCACACTAGCCAGAATGAGCAGTTCTTC. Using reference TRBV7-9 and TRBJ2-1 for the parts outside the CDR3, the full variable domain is DTGVSQNPRHKITKRGQNVTFRCDPISEHNRLYWYRQTLGQGPEFLTYFQNEAQLEKSRLLSDRFSAERPKGSFSTLEIQRTEQGDSAMYLCASSHTSQNEQFFGPGTRLTVL.

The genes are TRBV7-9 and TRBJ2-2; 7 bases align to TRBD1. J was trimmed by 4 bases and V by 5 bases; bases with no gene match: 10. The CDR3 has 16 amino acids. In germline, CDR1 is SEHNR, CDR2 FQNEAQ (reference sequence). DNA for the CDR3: TGTGCCAGCAGCCCGACAGGGTCGAATCCCACCGGGGAGCTGTTTTTT. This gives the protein CASSPTGSNPTGELFF.

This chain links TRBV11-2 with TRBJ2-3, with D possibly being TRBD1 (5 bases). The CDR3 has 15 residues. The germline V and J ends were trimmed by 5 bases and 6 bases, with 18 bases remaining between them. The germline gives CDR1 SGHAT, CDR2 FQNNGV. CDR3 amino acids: CASSHGDSLIDTQYF. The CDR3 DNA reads TGTGCCAGCAGCCACGGAGACAGTTTGATTGATACGCAGTATTTT.

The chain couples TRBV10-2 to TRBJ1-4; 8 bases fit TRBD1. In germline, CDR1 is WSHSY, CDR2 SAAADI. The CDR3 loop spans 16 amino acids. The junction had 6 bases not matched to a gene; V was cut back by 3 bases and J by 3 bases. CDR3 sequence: CASSDPDRGSNEKLFF. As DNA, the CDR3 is TGCGCCAGCAGTGACCCCGACAGGGGTTCTAATGAAAAACTGTTTTTT.

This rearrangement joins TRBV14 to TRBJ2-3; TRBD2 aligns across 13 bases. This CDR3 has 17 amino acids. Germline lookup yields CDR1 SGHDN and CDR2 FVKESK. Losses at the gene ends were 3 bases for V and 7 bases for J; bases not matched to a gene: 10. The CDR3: CASSHRLLAGGPNTQYF. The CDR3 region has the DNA TGTGCCAGCAGCCACAGACTACTAGCGGGAGGGCCTAATACGCAGTATTTT.

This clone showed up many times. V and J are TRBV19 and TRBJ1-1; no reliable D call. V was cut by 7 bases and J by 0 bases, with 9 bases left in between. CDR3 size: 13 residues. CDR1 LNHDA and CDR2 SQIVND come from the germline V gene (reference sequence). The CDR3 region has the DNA TGTGCCAGTACCCATCAGGTGAACACTGAAGCTTTCTTT. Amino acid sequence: CASTHQVNTEAFF.

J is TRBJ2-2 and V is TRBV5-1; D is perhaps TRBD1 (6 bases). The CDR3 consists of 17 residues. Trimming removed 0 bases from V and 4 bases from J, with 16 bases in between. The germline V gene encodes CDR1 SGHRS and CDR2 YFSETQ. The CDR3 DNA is TGCGCCAGCAGCTTGGGGGGCCAAGGGGGTGCCACCGGGGAGCTGTTTTTT. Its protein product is CASSLGGQGGATGELFF.